These 27 T cell receptor beta chains share one sample of origin, sequenced in a study of radiation and T cells in renal cell carcinoma. Some clones are missing from TCRdb's copy, which holds only in-frame ones; the method was immunoSEQ multiplex PCR. This table has around 140,000 clones, 80% to 90% appearing once. Indicated time point: blood 4 weeks post-SBRT, at nephrectomy. Treatment in this sample: 15 Gy SBRT to primary tumor, nephrectomy 4 weeks later. Sequenced material: blood, taken from a patient whose treatment included radiotherapy and nephrectomy. These receptors all stem from a woman aged 45-60 years with renal cell carcinoma.

The rearrangement joins TRBV19 to TRBJ2-3; weak D call: TRBD2 (6 bases). The germline CDR1 and CDR2 sequences are LNHDA and SQIVND (reference sequence). The CDR3 covers 15 residues. Between the trimmed V and J ends, which lost 5 bases and 4 bases, there was a span of 16 bases. DNA of the CDR3: TGTGCCAGTAGTCGGCGACTAGATTTCTCAGATACGCAGTATTTT. It codes for CASSRRLDFSDTQYF.

This clone was observed a single time. This chain connects TRBV5-4 to TRBJ1-2; the match to TRBD1 covers 7 bases. CDR1 is SGHNT and CDR2 is YYREEE in the germline V gene (reference sequence). V lost 4 bases and J lost 0; bases outside the gene matches: 6. This CDR3 is built from 15 residues. CDR3 in amino acids: CASSGDSLANYGYTF. The CDR3 nucleotides read TGTGCCAGCAGCGGGGACAGTTTAGCTAACTATGGCTACACCTTC.

The chain joins TRBV5-4 to TRBJ1-1; D possibly corresponds to TRBD1 (6 bases). Trimming took off 4 bases at V and 11 bases at J, with 12 bases between the two ends. Germline V CDR1 and CDR2: SGHNT, YYREEE (reference sequence). The CDR3 is made up of 11 amino acids. DNA for the CDR3: TGTGCCAGCAGCCGAGGGGGGCGGGCTTTCTTT. Encoded protein: CASSRGGRAFF.

CDR3 loop: CASSRQGSYNEQFF. In nucleotides, the CDR3 is TGTGCCAGTAGCCGGCAGGGGTCCTACAATGAGCAGTTCTTC. V usage is TRBV19 and J usage is TRBJ2-1; the D gene is possibly TRBD1 (6 bases). Germline V gene sequence: CDR1 LNHDA, CDR2 SQIVND (reference sequence). Trimming pared 6 bases from V and 1 base from J, leaving 10 bases between. CDR3 size: 14 residues.

This clone was seen a few times. The V and J genes are TRBV10-1 and TRBJ2-1, with D unclear. The V end lost 0 bases, the J end lost 7 bases, and 7 bases lay between the germline ends. The V gene's germline CDR1 is WNHNN and CDR2 SYGVQD (reference sequence). This CDR3 has 13 amino acids. This CDR3 is CASSESWANEQFF. The DNA of the CDR3 is TGCGCCAGCAGTGAGTCGTGGGCGAATGAGCAGTTCTTC.

This clone occurred a few times. The chain recombines TRBV6-6 with TRBJ1-5; no clear D. Germline V gene lookup returns CDR1 MNHNY and CDR2 SVGAGI (reference sequence). The CDR3 has 14 residues. V lost 5 bases, J lost 4 bases, and 12 bases lay in between. The CDR3: CASSLEQLNQPQHF. CDR3 in DNA: TGTGCCAGCAGTCTAGAACAGTTAAATCAGCCCCAGCATTTT.

This chain connects TRBV4-1 to TRBJ2-3; the D is unclear. Between the trimmed V and J ends, which lost 1 base and 4 bases, there was a span of 12 bases. CDR3 length: 15 amino acids. Germline V gene lookup returns CDR1 MGHRA and CDR2 YSYEKL. The CDR3 sequence is CASSQAGFYPDTQYF. DNA for the CDR3: TGCGCCAGCAGCCAAGCCGGATTTTACCCAGATACGCAGTATTTT.

CDR3 DNA sequence: TGTGCCATCACCCCAGGGCAGGGTCAGCCCCAGCATTTT. It specifies CAITPGQGQPQHF. This chain links TRBV10-3 with TRBJ1-5; possible D gene TRBD1, 5 bases. The CDR3 extends over 13 amino acids. In germline, CDR1 is ENHRY, CDR2 SYGVKD. V lost 7 bases and J lost 6, with 13 bases in between.

The V gene is TRBV7-7, the J gene TRBJ2-1; 9 bases are shared with TRBD2. Germline V gene data show CDR1 as SSHAT and CDR2 as FNYEAQ (reference sequence). J was trimmed by 0 bases and V by 5 bases; bases with no gene match: 2. The CDR3 totals 15 residues. CDR3 protein: CASSRAGGSYNEQFF. CDR3 bases: TGTGCCAGCAGCCGAGCGGGGGGCTCCTACAATGAGCAGTTCTTC.

The rearrangement links TRBV7-9 to TRBJ2-1; TRBD1 might be the D (6 bases). Looked up from germline, CDR1 is SEHNR and CDR2 is FQNEAQ (reference sequence). V shed 3 bases and J shed 6 bases, with 18 bases lying between them. The CDR3 consists of 16 residues. The CDR3, as DNA: TGTGCCAGCAGCTTCTCCCCCGGGACATCCCCCAATGAGCAGTTCTTC. The encoded protein is CASSFSPGTSPNEQFF. The full variable domain, rest sourced from reference TRBV7-9 and TRBJ2-1, is DTGVSQNPRHKITKRGQNVTFRCDPISEHNRLYWYRQTLGQGPEFLTYFQNEAQLEKSRLLSDRFSAERPKGSFSTLEIQRTEQGDSAMYLCASSFSPGTSPNEQFFGPGTRLTVL.

This chain uses TRBV5-6 with TRBJ2-1; TRBD1 agrees at 7 bases. The V and J ends lost 6 bases and 8 bases, in that order; junction bases with no gene match: 11. Germline V lookup: CDR1 SGHDT, CDR2 YYEEEE. The CDR3 covers 14 residues. As DNA, the CDR3 is TGTGCCAGCACCCCGGATTACAGGGGCTATGAGCAGTTCTTC. Translated: CASTPDYRGYEQFF.

J is TRBJ2-1 and V is TRBV19; 9 bases fit TRBD2. The V gene's germline CDR1 is LNHDA and CDR2 SQIVND (reference sequence). There are 16 residues in the CDR3. The ends lost 4 bases at V and 2 bases at J; junction bases unmatched: 6. CDR3 bases: TGTGCCAGTAGTACAAGAAGCGGGGGGACCTACAATGAGCAGTTCTTC. Amino acid sequence: CASSTRSGGTYNEQFF.

V is TRBV5-6 and J is TRBJ1-1, with D unresolved. The CDR3 has 14 residues. Per the germline V gene, CDR1 is SGHDT and CDR2 is YYEEEE. V was trimmed by 2 bases and J by 1 base, leaving 9 bases between them. The CDR3 DNA is TGTGCCAGCAGCTTTGACACTACGAACACTGAAGCTTTCTTT. It is translated as CASSFDTTNTEAFF.

V usage is TRBV28 and J usage is TRBJ2-7; maybe TRBD2 (6 bases). V lost 7 bases and J lost 1, with 14 bases in between. Germline-derived CDR1 and CDR2 are MDHEN and SYDVKM. The CDR3 length is 14 residues. The CDR3 is CASNNGGSSYEQYF. The CDR3 DNA reads TGTGCCAGCAACAACGGAGGGAGTTCCTACGAGCAGTACTTC.

In its sample, this clone was seen once. The chain uses TRBV2 and TRBJ2-1; 12 bases line up with TRBD2. After removal of 2 bases from V and 10 bases from J, the junction contained 6 bases not matched to a gene. The CDR3 loop spans 15 amino acids. Germline CDR1 SNHLY, CDR2 FYNNEI. CDR3 region: CASSEWASGRGEQFF. The CDR3 DNA reads TGTGCCAGCAGTGAATGGGCTAGCGGGAGGGGCGAGCAGTTCTTC.

The chain uses TRBV6-1 and TRBJ1-1; D is uncertain. Trimming took 4 bases from V and 1 from J, leaving 13 bases between them. Per germline, CDR1 MNHNS and CDR2 SASEGT. The CDR3 runs to 15 residues. The chain's CDR3 is CASSVFQAANTEAFF. In DNA form, the CDR3 reads TGTGCCAGCAGTGTTTTTCAGGCGGCGAACACTGAAGCTTTCTTT.

The chain links TRBV15 to TRBJ1-2; D may be TRBD1 (5 bases). The V end lost 3 bases, the J end lost 3 bases, and 8 bases lay between the germline ends. There are 13 residues in the CDR3. Germline lookup yields CDR1 LNHNV and CDR2 YYDKDF (reference sequence). The CDR3 spells CATSRDTDYGYTF. As DNA, the CDR3 is TGTGCCACCAGCAGGGACACCGACTATGGCTACACCTTC.

V is TRBV18 and J is TRBJ2-1; 9 bases are a match to TRBD2. The CDR3 spans 16 residues. Per germline, CDR1 KGHSH and CDR2 LQKENI. Trimming cost V 6 bases and J 5 bases; bases outside gene matches: 11. CDR3 in amino acids: CASSVAPSGEHNEQFF. For the CDR3, the DNA is TGTGCCAGCTCCGTGGCTCCTAGCGGGGAGCACAATGAGCAGTTCTTC.

J is TRBJ2-3 and V is TRBV5-1; D uncertain. Trimming removed 4 bases at V and 5 bases at J, with 5 bases between. CDR3 length equals 11 residues. Per the germline V gene, CDR1 is SGHRS and CDR2 is YFSETQ. In nucleotides, the CDR3 is TGCGCCAGCAGCGAGGTAGATACGCAGTATTTT. Its protein is CASSEVDTQYF.

V gene TRBV19 combines with J gene TRBJ2-7; tentatively, D is TRBD2 (6 bases). Trimming pared 3 bases from V and 4 bases from J, leaving 7 bases between. The length of the CDR3 is 12 residues. Germline V lookup: CDR1 LNHDA, CDR2 SQIVND (reference sequence). The CDR3 reads CASSMAGYEQYF. The CDR3, as DNA: TGTGCCAGTAGTATGGCGGGATACGAGCAGTACTTC.

The chain uses TRBV4-2 and TRBJ2-5; the match to TRBD2 covers 8 bases. Matching the DNA end better, TRBJ2-7 makes the J call doubtful. Per germline, CDR1 LGHNA and CDR2 YNFKEQ. This CDR3 has 13 amino acids. CDR3 sequence (DNA): TGTGCCAGCAGCCAAGTCACTAGCGGCGAGCAGTACTTC. This codes for CASSQVTSGEQYF.

The genes are TRBV2 and TRBJ2-7; D not resolved. This CDR3 region has 12 residues. Per the germline V gene, CDR1 is SNHLY and CDR2 is FYNNEI. The V end lost 3 bases, the J end lost 3 bases, and 6 bases lay between the germline ends. Here the CDR3 DNA reads TGTGCCAGCAGTGACCGAGTCTACGAGCAGTACTTC. This sequence encodes CASSDRVYEQYF.

This clone was seen ten or more times. This rearrangement joins TRBV10-1 to TRBJ2-5; a possible D gene is TRBD2 (6 bases). Trimming took 7 bases from V and 2 from J, leaving 20 bases between them. The CDR3 length is 16 residues. Germline V gene data show CDR1 as WNHNN and CDR2 as SYGVQD (reference sequence). DNA for the CDR3: TGCGCCAGCATGACCCAGCGGGCGGAGCCTCAAGAGACCCAGTACTTC. It codes for CASMTQRAEPQETQYF.

The chain combines TRBV9 with TRBJ2-1; D remains unclear. Germline values: CDR1 SGDLS, CDR2 YYNGEE. Trimming cost V 1 base and J 3 bases, with 5 bases left between them. The CDR3 is 13 amino acids. The CDR3 region has the DNA TGTGCCAGCAGCGTATCCGTCTACAATGAGCAGTTCTTC. It codes for CASSVSVYNEQFF.

In this sample, this clone turned up once. The gene calls are TRBV29-1 and TRBJ1-2; D might be TRBD1 (5 bases). V was pared by 2 bases and J by 4 bases, with 11 bases between. Looked up from germline, CDR1 is SQVTM and CDR2 is ANQGSEA. CDR3 size: 13 residues. DNA of the CDR3: TGCAGCGTTGAAACAGGTCCTGGCTATGGCTACACCTTC. The encoded protein is CSVETGPGYGYTF.

The V and J genes are TRBV5-4 and TRBJ2-7; D might be TRBD2 (6 bases). Germline assignment: CDR1 SGHNT and CDR2 YYREEE (reference sequence). This CDR3 has 15 residues. V gave up 6 bases and J gave up 3 bases, with 19 bases separating them. CDR3 region: CASNGAVRGNYEQYF. CDR3 DNA sequence: TGTGCCAGCAACGGTGCGGTTCGGGGGAACTACGAGCAGTACTTC.

This chain connects TRBV2 to TRBJ2-2; D is unclear. CDR3 length: 13 residues. Per the germline V gene, CDR1 is SNHLY and CDR2 is FYNNEI. Trimming left V 8 bases short and J 3 bases short, with 10 bases between. The CDR3 sequence: CASFNWYTGELFF. The CDR3 DNA reads as TGTGCCAGCTTTAATTGGTACACCGGGGAGCTGTTTTTT.